The T cell receptor (beta chain) described here comes from a study of early T cells in non-severe SARS-CoV-2 infection (dated by TCRdb to 2020 to 2023). Regarding the study in general: TCR sequencing used bulk RNA from unsorted whole blood, so alpha and beta chains could not be paired.

This was a case-control study nested in a cohort of healthcare workers in London, UK, who had nasopharyngeal swab PCR tests and blood samples taken every week. Between 23 and 31 March 2020, the week of the UK lockdown, healthcare workers were enrolled and then followed up weekly for as long as 16 weeks. Results the study describes overall, beyond this receptor: VDJdb matching was skewed toward anti-spike CD8 responses, so virus-specific expansions were likely underestimated and private and CD4 specificities were missed.

Library construction relied on 5' RACE. Sequencer: NextSeq 500. The TCR library protocol attached unique molecular identifiers to individual cDNA molecules to correct for sequencing error and PCR bias. Sequencing covered both TCR alpha and beta chains, and within each sample the abundances of alpha and beta sequences were tightly co-correlated. Per the original workflow: Decombinator V4 was used to perform V gene, J gene and CDR3 annotation of TCR sequences. Expanded TCRs were defined as changing significantly between any two time points under a Poisson model with p below 0.0001. TCR abundances were normalised to the total number of TCRs sequenced in each sample and reported as counts per million. MAIT TCRs were defined by TRAV1-2 paired with TRAJ12, TRAJ20 or TRAJ33, and iNKT TCRs by TRAV10 paired with TRAJ18. VDJdb, accessed 1 November 2021, was searched for CMV, EBV and SARS-CoV-2 annotated TCRs, with TCRs annotated for multiple antigens excluded. TCRdb reprocessing: public reads trimmed at Q25 with fastp, clones called with MiXCR, in-frame beta chains kept. Identical CDR3 proteins give one entry, which carries the most common genes and DNA. What appears here as the V and J calls and clone size reflects TCRdb's work, not the paper's. The sample contains about 77,000 distinct CDR3 sequences, over 9% of them found a single time. Jointly, the top ten make up approximately 5% of the sample.

Only a few counts were recorded for this clonotype. Its binding antigen is unknown. No quality values exist for individual bases; no much larger clone is one base distant. The germline V end is reduced by 4 bases and the J end by 4 bases; junction bases left unmatched: 2. CDR1 and CDR2 (MNHEY, SMNVEV) derive from the germline V gene (reference sequence). The CDR3 runs 14 amino acids, cysteine and phenylalanine included. Left in the record is the CDR3 DNA by itself, 42 bases read in frame from the first base. This TCR derives from an adult who was a healthcare worker with PCR-confirmed SARS-CoV-2 infection or an uninfected control (not recorded which). Sequences were obtained from whole blood. This sequence uses TRBV27 and TRBJ1-2; the junction holds 11 bases that match TRBD1. The nucleotides read TGTGCCAGCAGTTCGGACAGGGGGCTCTATGGCTACACCTTC. It translates as CASSSDRGLYGYTF.